Each of the 20 T cell receptor beta chains below was sequenced from the same sample in a study of T cells after yellow fever vaccination. TCRdb used MiXCR to reprocess the 5' RACE reads, holding one entry per CDR3 protein. The data show some 350,000 distinct CDR3 sequences, about 4% seen once. Sequences were derived from PBMCs, sampled 5 days after the yellow fever booster vaccination. Source of these receptors: a young man who received the YFV17D yellow fever vaccine.

The chain links TRBV7-2 to TRBJ2-1; no clear D gene. Germline lookup yields CDR1 SGHTA and CDR2 FQGNSA. The CDR3 spans 17 residues. Deletions cut 5 bases from V and 1 base from J, with 18 bases between. The CDR3, as DNA: TGTGCCAGCAGCGACGTGAGCGCTAGTTATTCCTACAATGAGCAGTTCTTC. This sequence encodes CASSDVSASYSYNEQFF.

The J gene is TRBJ1-3, the V gene TRBV3-1, with D uncertain. This CDR3 has 16 residues. Trimming cost V 1 base and J 3 bases, with 13 bases left between them. From germline, CDR1 is LGHDT and CDR2 YNNKEL (reference sequence). DNA for the CDR3: TGTGCCAGCAGCCAAGTAGGAGGATATGGTGGAAACACCATATATTTT. It is translated as CASSQVGGYGGNTIYF.

There are a few counts of this clonotype. The J gene is TRBJ1-1, the V gene TRBV2; tentative D call: TRBD1 (6 bases). The CDR3 contains 14 residues. Per germline, CDR1 SNHLY and CDR2 FYNNEI. V lost 5 bases and J 7 bases, leaving 17 bases between the germline ends. The CDR3: CASSRQGGLNEAFF. The CDR3 DNA reads as TGTGCCAGCAGTAGACAAGGGGGGCTGAATGAAGCTTTCTTT.

This clonotype showed up many times. This chain joins TRBV4-1 and TRBJ2-3; the match to TRBD2 covers 9 bases. The CDR3 runs 16 residues. V lost 2 bases and J lost 3; bases outside the gene matches: 6. The germline V gene encodes CDR1 MGHRA and CDR2 YSYEKL. CDR3 amino acids: CASSQFPAGGTDTQYF. CDR3 coding DNA: TGCGCCAGCAGCCAATTCCCAGCGGGGGGAACAGATACGCAGTATTTT.

The rearrangement uses TRBV29-1 and TRBJ2-3; the D is unclear. V dropped 7 bases and J dropped 4 bases, with 9 bases sitting between them. Germline-derived CDR1 and CDR2 are SQVTM and ANQGSEA. This CDR3 region has 11 residues. CDR3 protein: CSAHPSDTQYF. Written as DNA, the CDR3 is TGCAGCGCCCACCCCTCAGATACGCAGTATTTT.

This clonotype was detected only a few times. J is TRBJ1-5 and V is TRBV20-1; no clear D gene. CDR3 length: 13 residues. The germline V gene has CDR1 DFQATT and CDR2 SNEGSKA (reference sequence). The V and J ends lost 1 base and 7 bases respectively, with 11 bases between them. CDR3 DNA: TGCAGTGCTAGAGTGGCTGCTGGGCAGCCCCAGCATTTT. Translated, it gives CSARVAAGQPQHF.

CDR3 in DNA: TGTGCCAGCAGCTCTCTCCGAGAGGTTGATCACACAGATACGCAGTATTTT. Translation gives CASSSLREVDHTDTQYF. J is TRBJ2-3 and V is TRBV7-9, with D unresolved. The V gene's germline CDR1 is SEHNR and CDR2 FQNEAQ (reference sequence). The ends were cut back, 4 bases at V and 2 bases at J, with 19 bases in the middle. This CDR3 contains 17 residues.

The table lists this clonotype with many counts. The V gene is TRBV27, the J gene TRBJ1-1; D not certain. CDR1 MNHEY and CDR2 SMNVEV come from the germline V gene (reference sequence). This CDR3 has 14 residues. Trimming removed 5 bases from V and 1 base from J, with 11 bases in between. Here the CDR3 DNA reads TGTGCCAGCAGTCAAAGGGTGTCGAACACTGAAGCTTTCTTT. Its translation is CASSQRVSNTEAFF.

This clonotype was counted at least ten times. This rearrangement joins TRBV7-2 to TRBJ2-1, with TRBD2 as a possible D gene (5 bases). The CDR3 loop spans 14 amino acids. Germline assignment: CDR1 SGHTA and CDR2 FQGNSA. V lost 5 bases and J lost 9, with 17 bases in between. CDR3 amino acids: CASSRYRAGGEQFF. The CDR3 coding sequence is TGTGCCAGCAGCCGTTATCGGGCGGGTGGTGAGCAGTTCTTC. Drawing the rest from reference TRBV7-2 and TRBJ2-1, the complete variable domain is GAGVSQSPSNKVTEKGKDVELRCDPISGHTALYWYRQSLGQGLEFLIYFQGNSAPDKSGLPSDRFSAERTGGSVSTLTIQRTQQEDSAVYLCASSRYRAGGEQFFGPGTRLTVL.

This clonotype was recorded a few times. This chain links TRBV20-1 with TRBJ2-1, with D perhaps TRBD2 (6 bases). CDR3 length: 13 amino acids. V shed 5 bases and J shed 4 bases, with 12 bases lying between them. Germline V gives CDR1 DFQATT, CDR2 SNEGSKA (reference sequence). The CDR3, as DNA: TGCAGTGCTGACGGGGACTTATACAATGAGCAGTTCTTC. Translated: CSADGDLYNEQFF.

Many counts were recorded for this clonotype. The chain is built from TRBV12-3 or TRBV12-4 and TRBJ2-7, with a weak D call TRBD2 (5 bases). This CDR3 has 13 residues. V shed 3 bases and J shed 7 bases, with 13 bases lying between them. The CDR3: CASSFTAREEQYF. For the CDR3, the DNA is TGTGCCAGCAGTTTCACAGCGAGGGAGGAGCAGTACTTC.

This clonotype was seen repeatedly, ten times or more. This chain connects TRBV10-3 to TRBJ2-1; TRBD1 matches at 8 bases. The CDR3 has 12 amino acids. The germline gives CDR1 ENHRY, CDR2 SYGVKD. Losses at the gene ends were 10 bases for V and 8 bases for J; bases not matched to a gene: 7. CDR3 sequence: CATGTGADEQFF. CDR3 nucleotides: TGTGCCACAGGGACAGGTGCGGATGAGCAGTTCTTC.

The sample holds a few counts of this clonotype. The chain joins TRBV6-2 or TRBV6-3 to TRBJ1-2; 8 nucleotides line up with TRBD1. The germline gives CDR1 MNHEY, CDR2 SVGEGT. This CDR3 spans 12 amino acids. V dropped 6 bases and J dropped 7; count of bases not matched to a gene: 4. In DNA, the CDR3 is TGTGCCAGCAGCTGGACAGGGCTTGGCTACACCTTC. Encoded protein: CASSWTGLGYTF.

The chain carries TRBV7-3 and TRBJ2-6; D is uncertain. V was shortened by 4 bases and J by 0 bases, with 7 bases between the two germline ends. This CDR3 has 15 amino acids. The germline gives CDR1 SGHTA, CDR2 FQGTGA. In DNA form, the CDR3 reads TGTGCCAGCAGCTCCAGCCGCTCTGGGGCCAACGTCCTGACTTTC. Its translation: CASSSSRSGANVLTF.

The chain carries TRBV10-3 and TRBJ2-3, with a weak D call TRBD2 (5 bases). The CDR3 spans 12 residues. Trimming took off 4 bases at V and 4 bases at J, with 6 bases between the two ends. The V gene's germline CDR1 is ENHRY and CDR2 SYGVKD. In DNA form, the CDR3 reads TGTGCCATCAGTGGGGGAGCAGATACGCAGTATTTT. Its protein is CAISGGADTQYF.

V is TRBV6-5 and J is TRBJ1-2; D remains ambiguous. Germline-derived CDR1 and CDR2 are MNHEY and SVGAGI. CDR3 length equals 12 residues. The germline V and J ends were trimmed by 6 bases and 0 bases, with 5 bases remaining between them. CDR3 DNA sequence: TGTGCCAGCAGGCTCCCTAACTATGGCTACACCTTC. This translates into CASRLPNYGYTF.

This clonotype showed up many times. The chain has TRBV5-1 and TRBJ1-2, with 9 bases fitting TRBD1. This CDR3 contains 14 residues. The germline V gene has CDR1 SGHRS and CDR2 YFSETQ. The J segment lost 4 bases and the V segment lost 4 bases, leaving 5 bases of the junction unmatched. The CDR3 region has the DNA TGCGCCAGCAGCAACGGACAGGGGAGCTATGGCTACACCTTC. Its protein product is CASSNGQGSYGYTF.

V and J are TRBV5-1 and TRBJ2-7, with D possibly matching TRBD2 (5 bases). CDR1 is SGHRS and CDR2 is YFSETQ in the germline V gene. The ends were cut back, 4 bases at V and 0 bases at J, with 14 bases in the middle. This CDR3 is 15 amino acids long. CDR3 in amino acids: CASSPGIGSSYEQYF. CDR3 sequence (DNA): TGCGCCAGCAGCCCGGGGATTGGGAGCTCCTACGAGCAGTACTTC.

The rearrangement joins TRBV18 to TRBJ2-5, with 10 bases aligning to TRBD2. CDR3 length: 16 amino acids. The ends lost 0 bases at V and 5 bases at J; junction bases unmatched: 6. The V gene's germline CDR1 is KGHSH and CDR2 LQKENI. The CDR3 DNA sequence: TGTGCCAGCTCACCACCTACCGGGACTAGCGTGGAGACCCAGTACTTC. Translated: CASSPPTGTSVETQYF.

This chain connects TRBV19 to TRBJ1-1; 8 nucleotides agree with TRBD1. The CDR3 is 13 residues long. Germline V CDR1 and CDR2: LNHDA, SQIVND (reference sequence). Trimming at V came to 4 bases and at J to 6 bases, leaving 4 bases not matched to a gene. The CDR3 loop reads CASSTGQGAEAFF. In nucleotides, the CDR3 is TGTGCCAGTAGTACCGGACAGGGCGCTGAAGCTTTCTTT.